The rows below give T cell receptor beta chains drawn from one sample of a study of tumor-infiltrating lymphocytes in glioblastoma multiforme. TCRdb independently ran MiXCR on the multiplex PCR reads; one entry per CDR3 protein. The table includes some 32,000 distinct CDR3 sequences, around 55% detected once. The sample comprised brain tumor tissue. The receptors derive from a male donor with glioblastoma. Both conserved end residues are part of each CDR3. The order of the fields is V gene, clone size, J gene, D gene, CDR3 protein, CDR3 DNA. D genes are given only for firm matches. Some rows mark clone size as missing; the rest say once, few, many or name a class of expanded clone.

v_call: TRBV5-1; clone_size: -; j_call: TRBJ2-5; d_call: TRBD1; cdr3_aa: CASSFDRGSETQYF; cdr3_nt: TGCGCCAGCAGCTTCGACAGGGGGTCGGAGACCCAGTACTTC
v_call: TRBV5-4; clone_size: -; j_call: TRBJ1-1; d_call: TRBD1; cdr3_aa: CASSTGGTGVNTEAFF; cdr3_nt: TGTGCCAGCAGCACTGGGGGGACAGGGGTTAACACTGAAGCTTTCTTT
v_call: TRBV14; clone_size: many; j_call: TRBJ2-7; d_call: TRBD1; cdr3_aa: CASSRDRATYEQYF; cdr3_nt: TGTGCCAGCAGCCGGGACAGGGCCACCTACGAGCAGTACTTC
v_call: TRBV11-2; clone_size: -; j_call: TRBJ1-4; d_call: -; cdr3_aa: CASSLDLTLNEKLFF; cdr3_nt: TGTGCCAGCAGCTTAGATTTGACACTTAATGAAAAACTGTTTTTT
v_call: TRBV12-3/TRBV12-4; clone_size: -; j_call: TRBJ2-2; d_call: -; cdr3_aa: CASSPVVFSTGELFF; cdr3_nt: TGTGCCAGCAGTCCCGTAGTATTCAGCACCGGGGAGCTGTTTTTT
v_call: TRBV20-1; clone_size: -; j_call: TRBJ1-5; d_call: -; cdr3_aa: CRAAGDMGNQPQHF; cdr3_nt: TGCAGAGCAGCAGGGGATATGGGCAACCAGCCCCAGCATTTT
v_call: TRBV11-2; clone_size: once; j_call: TRBJ2-7; d_call: TRBD2; cdr3_aa: CASSFDGGVDEQYF; cdr3_nt: TGTGCCAGCAGCTTTGACGGGGGGGTCGACGAGCAGTACTTC
v_call: TRBV28; clone_size: -; j_call: TRBJ2-1; d_call: TRBD1; cdr3_aa: CASSLTGIDNEQFF; cdr3_nt: TGTGCCAGCAGTTTGACAGGGATAGACAATGAGCAGTTCTTC
v_call: TRBV20-1; clone_size: many; j_call: TRBJ2-7; d_call: -; cdr3_aa: CSVGQPGEQYF; cdr3_nt: TGCAGTGTGGGCCAACCCGGCGAGCAGTACTTC
v_call: TRBV5-1; clone_size: few; j_call: TRBJ2-1; d_call: -; cdr3_aa: CASGPGSTYNEQFF; cdr3_nt: TGCGCCAGCGGACCTGGGAGCACCTACAATGAGCAGTTCTTC
v_call: TRBV6-2/TRBV6-3; clone_size: -; j_call: TRBJ2-1; d_call: -; cdr3_aa: CVISFFYEQFF; cdr3_nt: TGTGTCATCAGTTTTTTCTATGAGCAGTTCTTC
v_call: TRBV20-1; clone_size: many; j_call: TRBJ1-4; d_call: -; cdr3_aa: CSATGRGNEKLFF; cdr3_nt: TGCAGTGCTACAGGGCGCGGAAATGAAAAACTGTTTTTT
v_call: TRBV10-1; clone_size: -; j_call: TRBJ2-2; d_call: -; cdr3_aa: CASTSIWTVATGELFF; cdr3_nt: TGCGCCAGCACTAGTATCTGGACAGTAGCCACCGGGGAGCTGTTTTTT
v_call: TRBV20-1; clone_size: medium-sized; j_call: TRBJ1-2; d_call: TRBD1; cdr3_aa: CSARRDSVNYGYTF; cdr3_nt: TGCAGTGCTAGGAGGGACAGTGTTAACTATGGCTACACCTTC
v_call: TRBV11-1; clone_size: -; j_call: TRBJ1-1; d_call: -; cdr3_aa: CDSSLGSLTEAFF; cdr3_nt: TGTGACAGCAGCTTAGGGTCTCTCACTGAAGCTTTCTTT
v_call: TRBV7-8; clone_size: many; j_call: TRBJ2-7; d_call: -; cdr3_aa: CASSPQALSYEQYF; cdr3_nt: TGTGCCAGCAGCCCCCAGGCCCTGTCCTACGAGCAGTACTTC
v_call: TRBV20-1; clone_size: -; j_call: TRBJ2-7; d_call: -; cdr3_aa: CSAIDISSVTYEKYF; cdr3_nt: TGCAGTGCTATAGATATTAGCTCAGTAACCTACGAGAAGTACTTC
v_call: TRBV20-1; clone_size: -; j_call: TRBJ2-5; d_call: TRBD2; cdr3_aa: CSARDLGLAEEAHYF; cdr3_nt: TGCAGTGCTAGAGATCTTGGACTAGCGGAAGAGGCCCATTACTTC
v_call: TRBV30; clone_size: many; j_call: TRBJ2-7; d_call: -; cdr3_aa: CAWSVPHALLPYEQYF; cdr3_nt: TGTGCCTGGAGTGTACCCCACGCCCTCCTCCCCTACGAGCAGTACTTC
v_call: TRBV20-1; clone_size: few; j_call: TRBJ2-1; d_call: TRBD2; cdr3_aa: CSAKSGSSYNEQFF; cdr3_nt: TGCAGTGCTAAGAGCGGGAGCTCCTACAATGAGCAGTTCTTC
v_call: TRBV29-1; clone_size: -; j_call: TRBJ2-2; d_call: -; cdr3_aa: CSVGGSVELSF; cdr3_nt: TGCAGCGTTGGGGGTTCCGTGGAGCTGTCTTTT
v_call: TRBV28; clone_size: -; j_call: TRBJ2-1; d_call: TRBD2; cdr3_aa: CASSLSGRSDEQFF; cdr3_nt: TGTGCCAGCAGTTTAAGCGGGAGGTCGGATGAGCAGTTCTTC
v_call: TRBV4-3; clone_size: -; j_call: TRBJ2-5; d_call: -; cdr3_aa: CASSREGGETEYF; cdr3_nt: TGCGCCAGCAGCCGAGAGGGGGGGGAGACCGAGTACTTC
v_call: TRBV20-1; clone_size: medium-sized; j_call: TRBJ2-1; d_call: TRBD2; cdr3_aa: CSAIPLAGGYNEQFF; cdr3_nt: TGCAGTGCTATACCACTAGCGGGAGGGTACAATGAGCAGTTCTTC
v_call: TRBV6-5; clone_size: -; j_call: TRBJ2-5; d_call: -; cdr3_aa: CASSYPTQQETQHF; cdr3_nt: TGTGCCAGCAGTTACCCTACACAACAAGAGACCCAGCACTTC
v_call: TRBV20-1; clone_size: -; j_call: TRBJ2-1; d_call: TRBD2; cdr3_aa: CSAGTGTIFYNEQFF; cdr3_nt: TGCAGTGCAGGTACCGGGACTATCTTCTATAATGAGCAGTTCTTC
v_call: TRBV6-1; clone_size: -; j_call: TRBJ2-6; d_call: TRBD2; cdr3_aa: CASSRTSRMPGANVLTF; cdr3_nt: TGTGCCAGCAGTAGGACTAGCAGGATGCCCGGGGCCAACGTCCTGACTTTC
v_call: TRBV19; clone_size: -; j_call: TRBJ2-2; d_call: -; cdr3_aa: CASNSWAANTGELFF; cdr3_nt: TGTGCCAGTAACTCCTGGGCCGCGAACACCGGGGAGCTGTTTTTT
v_call: TRBV20-1; clone_size: many; j_call: TRBJ2-7; d_call: -; cdr3_aa: CSARVLRPYGEYEQYF; cdr3_nt: TGCAGTGCTAGGGTTCTTCGTCCATACGGAGAATACGAGCAGTACTTC
v_call: TRBV12-3/TRBV12-4; clone_size: once; j_call: TRBJ1-5; d_call: -; cdr3_aa: CAIARPNQPQHF; cdr3_nt: TGTGCCATCGCCCGACCTAATCAGCCCCAGCATTTT
v_call: TRBV13; clone_size: -; j_call: TRBJ2-7; d_call: TRBD1; cdr3_aa: CASTPKTGGTSEQYF; cdr3_nt: TGTGCCAGCACCCCCAAGACAGGGGGTACTAGCGAGCAGTACTTC
v_call: TRBV7-8; clone_size: -; j_call: TRBJ2-7; d_call: -; cdr3_aa: CASSLGVADLYEQYF; cdr3_nt: TGTGCCAGCAGCTTAGGGGTAGCGGACCTATACGAGCAGTACTTC
v_call: TRBV10-3; clone_size: -; j_call: TRBJ2-3; d_call: -; cdr3_aa: CAISEPCSGTQYF; cdr3_nt: TGTGCCATCAGTGAACCGTGTTCGGGTACGCAGTATTTT
v_call: TRBV20-1; clone_size: -; j_call: TRBJ1-1; d_call: -; cdr3_aa: CSASLQYLNTEAFF; cdr3_nt: TGCAGTGCTAGTCTCCAATACCTGAACACTGAAGCTTTCTTT
v_call: TRBV5-1; clone_size: many; j_call: TRBJ2-7; d_call: -; cdr3_aa: CASSVADYDRPYEQYF; cdr3_nt: TGCGCCAGCAGCGTGGCGGACTACGACAGACCCTACGAGCAGTACTTC
v_call: TRBV6-1; clone_size: -; j_call: TRBJ2-3; d_call: -; cdr3_aa: CASSEAWTGRESDMQYF; cdr3_nt: TGTGCCAGCAGTGAAGCATGGACAGGGCGGGAGTCAGATATGCAGTATTTT
v_call: TRBV29-1; clone_size: -; j_call: TRBJ2-7; d_call: -; cdr3_aa: CSVDGQGEQYF; cdr3_nt: TGTAGCGTTGACGGGCAGGGGGAGCAGTACTTC
v_call: TRBV20-1; clone_size: few; j_call: TRBJ2-1; d_call: -; cdr3_aa: CSASPQRRSYNEQFF; cdr3_nt: TGCAGTGCTAGCCCCCAGCGGCGCTCCTACAATGAGCAGTTCTTC
v_call: TRBV6-1; clone_size: -; j_call: TRBJ1-4; d_call: -; cdr3_aa: CASSEGQTVTNEKLFF; cdr3_nt: TGTGCCAGTAGTGAAGGACAGACTGTAACTAATGAAAAACTGTTTTTT
v_call: TRBV7-9; clone_size: many; j_call: TRBJ1-4; d_call: TRBD1; cdr3_aa: CASSLATARGPRTNEKLFF; cdr3_nt: TGTGCCAGCAGCTTAGCAACGGCCAGGGGGCCTCGCACTAATGAAAAACTGTTTTTT
v_call: TRBV20-1; clone_size: -; j_call: TRBJ2-3; d_call: TRBD2; cdr3_aa: CNATSPAGMTDTQYF; cdr3_nt: TGCAATGCTACCTCCCCAGCGGGAATGACAGATACGCAGTATTTT
v_call: TRBV7-9; clone_size: -; j_call: TRBJ2-1; d_call: -; cdr3_aa: CASSFEGYNEQFF; cdr3_nt: TGTGCCAGCAGCTTTGAGGGTTACAATGAGCAGTTCTTC
v_call: TRBV6-2/TRBV6-3; clone_size: -; j_call: TRBJ2-1; d_call: -; cdr3_aa: CASSYEGVHEQLF; cdr3_nt: TGTGCCAGCAGTTACGAGGGGGTACATGAGCAGCTCTTC
v_call: TRBV29-1; clone_size: many; j_call: TRBJ1-2; d_call: TRBD1; cdr3_aa: CSVLDRSHGYTF; cdr3_nt: TGCAGCGTCCTGGACAGGTCGCATGGCTACACCTTC
v_call: TRBV6-6; clone_size: -; j_call: TRBJ1-1; d_call: -; cdr3_aa: CTSSRVTGNTEAYF; cdr3_nt: TGTACCAGCAGCAGAGTCACAGGGAACACTGAAGCTTACTTT
v_call: TRBV5-4; clone_size: many; j_call: TRBJ2-1; d_call: -; cdr3_aa: CASSLTQNNEQFF; cdr3_nt: TGTGCCAGCAGCTTGACACAGAACAATGAGCAGTTCTTC
v_call: TRBV5-4; clone_size: -; j_call: TRBJ2-1; d_call: TRBD2; cdr3_aa: CGSSPGLAGGLYNEQFF; cdr3_nt: TGTGGCAGCAGCCCAGGACTAGCGGGAGGACTTTACAATGAGCAGTTCTTC
v_call: TRBV20-1; clone_size: -; j_call: TRBJ1-1; d_call: -; cdr3_aa: CSSSQSTEAFF; cdr3_nt: TGCAGTTCTAGTCAGAGCACTGAAGCTTTCTTT